The rows below give T cell receptor beta chains drawn from one sample of a study of cytomegalovirus exposure and HLA in healthy donors. Clones were read by immunoSEQ multiplex PCR, and TCRdb kept only the in-frame ones, dropping some. The data show some 140,000 clones, roughly 79% seen once. The sample comprised PBMCs. The receptors stem from a woman between 18 and 29 years old in good health and CMV-seronegative. CDR3s include the opening cysteine and the closing phenylalanine or tryptophan. The D gene is left open where the match is weak. Expanded clones are given a class, and other clones once, few, many or no size at all.

CDR3 protein: CASSLIREGTQYF
CDR3 DNA: TGTGCCAGCAGCTTGATCAGGGAGGGGACCCAGTACTTC
J gene: TRBJ2-5
clone size: NA
V gene: TRBV7-9
CDR3 length: 13
D gene: TRBD2

CDR3 protein: CASGTAATRTGAFF
CDR3 DNA: TGTGCTAGTGGCACTGCAGCCACACGGACAGGAGCTTTCTTT
J gene: TRBJ1-1
clone size: NA
V gene: TRBV12-5
CDR3 length: 14
D gene: TRBD1

CDR3 protein: CASKAAAESSYEQYF
CDR3 DNA: TGCGCCAGCAAGGCGGCAGCGGAAAGCTCCTACGAGCAGTACTTC
J gene: TRBJ2-7
clone size: NA
V gene: TRBV4-1
CDR3 length: 15
D gene: NA

CDR3 protein: CAWSVRTSGNSYNEQFF
CDR3 DNA: TGTGCCTGGAGTGTACGTACTAGCGGAAACTCCTACAATGAGCAGTTCTTC
J gene: TRBJ2-1
clone size: NA
V gene: TRBV30
CDR3 length: 17
D gene: TRBD2

CDR3 protein: CSVNRKLNTEAFF
CDR3 DNA: TGCAGCGTGAACAGGAAGCTGAACACTGAAGCTTTCTTT
J gene: TRBJ1-1
clone size: few
V gene: TRBV29-1
CDR3 length: 13
D gene: NA

CDR3 protein: CASSSTSTYEQYF
CDR3 DNA: TGTGCCAGCAGTTCGACTTCCACGTACGAGCAGTACTTC
J gene: TRBJ2-7
clone size: NA
V gene: TRBV27
CDR3 length: 13
D gene: NA

CDR3 protein: CASSWGRTNNEQFF
CDR3 DNA: TGCGCCAGCAGCTGGGGGCGGACAAACAATGAGCAGTTCTTC
J gene: TRBJ2-1
clone size: NA
V gene: TRBV5-1
CDR3 length: 14
D gene: NA

CDR3 protein: CAWKIPDLARYEQYF
CDR3 DNA: TGTGCCTGGAAAATTCCGGACTTGGCCCGCTACGAGCAGTACTTC
J gene: TRBJ2-7
clone size: NA
V gene: TRBV30
CDR3 length: 15
D gene: NA

CDR3 protein: CASSGRDRNTGELFF
CDR3 DNA: TGTGCCAGTAGTGGCCGGGACAGAAACACCGGGGAGCTGTTTTTT
J gene: TRBJ2-2
clone size: NA
V gene: TRBV19
CDR3 length: 15
D gene: TRBD1

CDR3 protein: CSTQGALGTNYGYTF
CDR3 DNA: TGCAGCACACAGGGGGCGCTTGGGACTAACTATGGCTACACCTTC
J gene: TRBJ1-2
clone size: NA
V gene: TRBV29-1
CDR3 length: 15
D gene: TRBD1

CDR3 protein: CASSSYMRGGELFF
CDR3 DNA: TGCGCCAGCAGCTCCTATATGCGGGGGGGGGAGCTGTTTTTT
J gene: TRBJ2-2
clone size: NA
V gene: TRBV5-1
CDR3 length: 14
D gene: TRBD2

CDR3 protein: CASSLRAGGNSPLHF
CDR3 DNA: TGTGCCAGCAGCTTAAGAGCAGGGGGTAATTCACCCCTCCACTTT
J gene: TRBJ1-6
clone size: NA
V gene: TRBV7-6
CDR3 length: 15
D gene: TRBD1

CDR3 protein: CASSSPRLTGTSGNTDTQYF
CDR3 DNA: TGTGCCAGTAGTTCACCCCGCTTAACCGGGACTAGCGGGAACACAGATACGCAGTATTTT
J gene: TRBJ2-3
clone size: NA
V gene: TRBV19
CDR3 length: 20
D gene: TRBD2

CDR3 protein: CASSRLQGSYNEQFF
CDR3 DNA: TGTGCCAGCAGTCGATTACAGGGCTCCTACAATGAGCAGTTCTTC
J gene: TRBJ2-1
clone size: once
V gene: TRBV5-4
CDR3 length: 15
D gene: NA

CDR3 protein: CASSLEAGETGELFF
CDR3 DNA: TGCGCCAGCAGCCTGGAGGCAGGGGAGACCGGGGAGCTGTTTTTT
J gene: TRBJ2-2
clone size: once
V gene: TRBV5-1
CDR3 length: 15
D gene: NA

CDR3 protein: CASSYYRVESTEAFF
CDR3 DNA: TGTGCCAGCAGTTATTATCGGGTTGAATCCACTGAAGCTTTCTTT
J gene: TRBJ1-1
clone size: NA
V gene: TRBV6-6
CDR3 length: 15
D gene: NA

CDR3 protein: CASSLAGGDTQYF
CDR3 DNA: TGTGCCAGCAGCTTGGCCGGGGGAGATACGCAGTATTTT
J gene: TRBJ2-3
clone size: few
V gene: TRBV5-4
CDR3 length: 13
D gene: NA

CDR3 protein: CASSPGLAGGVKDTQYF
CDR3 DNA: TGTGCCAGCAGCCCGGGACTAGCGGGAGGAGTTAAAGATACGCAGTATTTT
J gene: TRBJ2-3
clone size: few
V gene: TRBV11-2
CDR3 length: 17
D gene: TRBD2

CDR3 protein: CSVDPTGTNEKLFF
CDR3 DNA: TGCAGCGTTGACCCGACAGGGACTAATGAAAAACTGTTTTTT
J gene: TRBJ1-4
clone size: few
V gene: TRBV29-1
CDR3 length: 14
D gene: TRBD1

CDR3 protein: CASSATPGLYTGELFF
CDR3 DNA: TGTGCCAGCAGTGCCACACCGGGACTCTACACCGGGGAGCTGTTTTTT
J gene: TRBJ2-2
clone size: NA
V gene: TRBV27
CDR3 length: 16
D gene: NA

CDR3 protein: CATRGPISNQPQHF
CDR3 DNA: TGTGCCACCCGTGGCCCGATTAGCAATCAGCCCCAGCATTTT
J gene: TRBJ1-5
clone size: NA
V gene: TRBV10-3
CDR3 length: 14
D gene: NA

CDR3 protein: CASSPITGEGGNPYEQYF
CDR3 DNA: TGTGCCAGCAGCCCTATTACCGGGGAGGGCGGGAACCCCTACGAGCAGTACTTC
J gene: TRBJ2-7
clone size: NA
V gene: TRBV7-9
CDR3 length: 18
D gene: TRBD2

CDR3 protein: CASSLVAGNTIYF
CDR3 DNA: TGTGCCAGCAGCTTAGTCGCTGGAAACACCATATATTTT
J gene: TRBJ1-3
clone size: few
V gene: TRBV7-2
CDR3 length: 13
D gene: NA

CDR3 protein: CASSQDQGVLNEAFF
CDR3 DNA: TGCGCCAGCAGCCAAGATCAGGGGGTCTTAAATGAAGCTTTCTTT
J gene: TRBJ1-1
clone size: few
V gene: TRBV4-1
CDR3 length: 15
D gene: TRBD1

CDR3 protein: CASNEKEEQFF
CDR3 DNA: TGTGCCAGCAATGAGAAGGAGGAGCAGTTCTTC
J gene: TRBJ2-1
clone size: NA
V gene: TRBV2
CDR3 length: 11
D gene: NA

CDR3 protein: CASRRQGVEVQLFF
CDR3 DNA: TGTGCCAGCAGGAGACAGGGGGTCGAGGTGCAACTGTTTTTT
J gene: TRBJ1-4
clone size: NA
V gene: TRBV6-5
CDR3 length: 14
D gene: TRBD1

CDR3 protein: CASSYGRYEQYF
CDR3 DNA: TGTGCCAGCAGTTACGGCAGGTACGAGCAGTACTTC
J gene: TRBJ2-7
clone size: NA
V gene: TRBV6-6
CDR3 length: 12
D gene: NA

CDR3 protein: CASSERTSPSYEQYF
CDR3 DNA: TGTGCCAGCAGTGAACGCACTAGCCCCTCCTACGAGCAGTACTTC
J gene: TRBJ2-7
clone size: NA
V gene: TRBV6-1
CDR3 length: 15
D gene: NA

CDR3 protein: CASSQGGPQHF
CDR3 DNA: TGTGCCAGCAGCCAGGGGGGGCCCCAGCATTTT
J gene: TRBJ1-5
clone size: NA
V gene: TRBV14
CDR3 length: 11
D gene: NA

CDR3 protein: CASSQEGRDTEAFF
CDR3 DNA: TGTGCCAGCAGCCAAGAAGGCAGGGACACTGAAGCTTTCTTT
J gene: TRBJ1-1
clone size: NA
V gene: TRBV4-2
CDR3 length: 14
D gene: NA

CDR3 protein: CASRSTGWTEAFF
CDR3 DNA: TGTGCCAGCAGATCTACAGGGTGGACTGAAGCTTTCTTT
J gene: TRBJ1-1
clone size: few
V gene: TRBV27
CDR3 length: 13
D gene: NA

CDR3 protein: CASSTPPGQGPNTGELFF
CDR3 DNA: TGTGCCAGCAGCACCCCTCCGGGACAGGGGCCGAACACCGGGGAGCTGTTTTTT
J gene: TRBJ2-2
clone size: NA
V gene: TRBV5-4
CDR3 length: 18
D gene: TRBD1

CDR3 protein: CASSQGRGGLGTEAFF
CDR3 DNA: TGCGCCAGCAGCCAAGGGCGGGGGGGCTTGGGTACTGAAGCTTTCTTT
J gene: TRBJ1-1
clone size: NA
V gene: TRBV4-1
CDR3 length: 16
D gene: NA

CDR3 protein: CASSLVTGVWTEAFF
CDR3 DNA: TGTGCCAGCAGCTTAGTTACAGGGGTTTGGACTGAAGCTTTCTTT
J gene: TRBJ1-1
clone size: NA
V gene: TRBV7-2
CDR3 length: 15
D gene: TRBD1

CDR3 protein: CASSLGTGNYGYTF
CDR3 DNA: TGTGCCAGCTCCCTTGGGACAGGCAACTATGGCTACACCTTC
J gene: TRBJ1-2
clone size: NA
V gene: TRBV18
CDR3 length: 14
D gene: TRBD1

CDR3 protein: CATSTRNPTGQPQHF
CDR3 DNA: TGTGCCACCAGCACCCGGAATCCTACGGGACAGCCCCAGCATTTT
J gene: TRBJ1-5
clone size: NA
V gene: TRBV15
CDR3 length: 15
D gene: NA

CDR3 protein: CASSQDIGGGSYNEQFF
CDR3 DNA: TGTGCCAGCAGCCAAGATATTGGCGGGGGGTCCTACAATGAGCAGTTCTTC
J gene: TRBJ2-1
clone size: NA
V gene: TRBV4-2
CDR3 length: 17
D gene: TRBD2

CDR3 protein: CASSAQRRGQDYGYTF
CDR3 DNA: TGTGCCAGCTCAGCTCAACGCAGGGGGCAGGACTATGGCTACACCTTC
J gene: TRBJ1-2
clone size: NA
V gene: TRBV18
CDR3 length: 16
D gene: TRBD1

CDR3 protein: CASSPGQSGYTF
CDR3 DNA: TGTGCCAGCTCACCGGGCCAATCGGGCTACACCTTC
J gene: TRBJ1-2
clone size: NA
V gene: TRBV18
CDR3 length: 12
D gene: NA

CDR3 protein: CASSYSGGFSAFF
CDR3 DNA: TGTGCCAGCAGTTACTCGGGGGGATTTTCGGCTTTCTTT
J gene: TRBJ1-1
clone size: NA
V gene: TRBV6-5
CDR3 length: 13
D gene: NA

CDR3 protein: CAWIRGRNYGYTF
CDR3 DNA: TGTGCCTGGATCCGAGGAAGAAACTATGGCTACACCTTC
J gene: TRBJ1-2
clone size: NA
V gene: TRBV30
CDR3 length: 13
D gene: NA

CDR3 protein: CAISESSGLSYEQYF
CDR3 DNA: TGTGCCATCAGTGAGTCTAGTGGTCTCTCCTACGAGCAGTACTTC
J gene: TRBJ2-7
clone size: few
V gene: TRBV10-3
CDR3 length: 15
D gene: NA